These T cell receptor beta chains were read from a single sample in a study of OX40 agonist ivuxolimab in advanced cancers. Sequenced by immunoSEQ multiplex PCR; TCRdb stores in-frame clones only, minus some. The repertoire includes 80,000 or so clones, around 90% of them detected once, and over 0.55% sits in the top ten. The input for sequencing was CD4+ or CD8+ T cells sorted from blood, taken in a trial of the OX40 agonist ivuxolimab. All receptors come from an adult with an advanced solid tumor such as melanoma, head and neck, liver or kidney cancer. Each CDR3 is given with its conserved first and last residue. The D gene is left open where the match is weak.

TRBJ1-5 NA TRBV19 TGTGCCAGTAGGAAGGGAATGGGATATGGCAATCAGCCCCAGCATTTT CASRKGMGYGNQPQHF
TRBJ1-2 NA TRBV6-1 TGTGCCAGCAGTGAAGAGTGGGGAGCTAACTATGGCTACACCTTC CASSEEWGANYGYTF
TRBJ1-6 TRBD1 TRBV5-1 TGCGCCAGCAGCCCGAGACGACAGGGAAGCGCCTATAATTCACCCCTCCACTTT CASSPRRQGSAYNSPLHF
TRBJ1-2 TRBD1 TRBV30 TGTGCCTGGAGTCTCGGACAGGGATATGGCTACACCTTC CAWSLGQGYGYTF
TRBJ1-1 TRBD1 TRBV9 TGTGCCAGCAGCGCCGGGACAGGGGGAGGGAACACTGAAGCTTTCTTT CASSAGTGGGNTEAFF
TRBJ1-5 TRBD1 TRBV6-4 TGTGCCAACGCGCGCGGGACAGGGGGCCGGGTAGGTAATCAGCCCCAGCATTTT CANARGTGGRVGNQPQHF
TRBJ2-2 NA TRBV6-5 TGTGCCAGCACGCGGGCAGCAGGGACCGGGGAGCTGTTTTTT CASTRAAGTGELFF
TRBJ2-7 TRBD1 TRBV27 TGTGCCAGCAGTTTATTGGGGGACAGGACGGCCTACGAGCAGTACTTC CASSLLGDRTAYEQYF
TRBJ2-7 TRBD2 TRBV6-1 TGTGCCAGCAGGGGAGGAGGGAGGGTAACCTACGAGCAGTACTTC CASRGGGRVTYEQYF
TRBJ1-2 TRBD1 TRBV27 TGTGCCAGCAGAACGACAGGGGGGAGCTATGGCTACACCTTC CASRTTGGSYGYTF
TRBJ1-6 NA TRBV5-1 TGCGCCAGCAGCTTGGTCCGCGGGGGATTCAATTCACCCCTCCACTTT CASSLVRGGFNSPLHF
TRBJ2-1 NA TRBV28 TGTGCCAGCGTCAGGTTCCTTGAGCAGTTCTTC CASVRFLEQFF